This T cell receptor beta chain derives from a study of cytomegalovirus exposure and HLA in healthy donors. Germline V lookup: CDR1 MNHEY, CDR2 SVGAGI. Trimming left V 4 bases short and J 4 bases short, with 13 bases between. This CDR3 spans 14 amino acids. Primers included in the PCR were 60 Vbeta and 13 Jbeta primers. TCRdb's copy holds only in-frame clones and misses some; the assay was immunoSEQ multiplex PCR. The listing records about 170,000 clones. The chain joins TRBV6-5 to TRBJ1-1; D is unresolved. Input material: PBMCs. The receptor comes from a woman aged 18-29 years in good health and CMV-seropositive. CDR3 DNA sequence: TGTGCCAGCAGTTCGAACGCCGGGAGCACTGAAGCTTTCTTT. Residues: CASSSNAGSTEAFF.